These 27 T cell receptor beta chains were all obtained from the same sample, sequenced in a study of blood T cells in healthy people across ages. Together with a sample-barcoded 5' primer, a J-beta primer mix was included in a second PCR lasting roughly 6 to 12 cycles. TCRdb used MiXCR to reprocess the 5' RACE reads, holding one entry per CDR3 protein. The sample carries hundreds of thousands of distinct CDR3 sequences, 58% recorded once. Sequenced: blood. All receptors derive from a man aged 25 to 40 in good health.

This chain joins TRBV24-1 and TRBJ2-3; D is possibly TRBD1 or TRBD2 (6 bases each). Per the germline V gene, CDR1 is KGHDR and CDR2 is SFDVKD. Trimming removed 4 bases from V and 3 bases from J, with 16 bases in between. The CDR3 runs to 16 residues. As DNA, the CDR3 is TGTGCCACCAGTGACCCGGGGGCCCTAGGGACAGATACGCAGTATTTT. Its protein is CATSDPGALGTDTQYF.

The chain has TRBV4-3 and TRBJ2-7, with D possibly being TRBD1 (5 bases). V was pared by 1 base and J by 5 bases, with 18 bases between. The CDR3 sequence is 16 residues long. The germline V gene encodes CDR1 LGHNA and CDR2 YSLEER. The CDR3 DNA reads TGCGCCAGCAGCCAAGTTGGGGCCGCCCGCTACGACGAGCAGTACTTC. Amino acids: CASSQVGAARYDEQYF.

The rearrangement joins TRBV7-2 to TRBJ2-4; TRBD2 agrees at 9 bases. The J call could be wrong; TRBJ2-7 is a better fit for the DNA end. The CDR3 runs to 14 residues. The germline gives CDR1 SGHTA, CDR2 FQGNSA. The CDR3 DNA is TGTGCCAGCAGCTTCAAGCCTAGCGGGATCGAGCAGTACTTC. Encoded protein: CASSFKPSGIEQYF.

The rearrangement joins TRBV6-5 to TRBJ2-4; D remains ambiguous. Judging by the DNA end, TRBJ2-7 fits better; the J call may be wrong. The CDR3 spans 15 residues. Germline CDR1 MNHEY, CDR2 SVGAGI. DNA for the CDR3: TGTGCCAGCTCTTCGCCGACACTTAGTCCATACGAGCAGTACTTC. Translation gives CASSSPTLSPYEQYF.

The chain couples TRBV29-1 to TRBJ2-1, with 10 bases lining up with TRBD2. Germline CDR1 SQVTM, CDR2 ANQGSEA. The CDR3 is 14 amino acids. The trim removed 6 bases at V and 9 bases at J, leaving 11 bases unmatched. Here the CDR3 reads CSVARSGGAGEQFF. The DNA for the CDR3 is TGCAGCGTCGCCCGCAGCGGGGGGGCGGGTGAGCAGTTCTTC.

The V gene is TRBV20-1, the J gene TRBJ2-3; D not resolved. Germline values: CDR1 DFQATT, CDR2 SNEGSKA (reference sequence). This CDR3 has 14 amino acids. CDR3 bases: TGCAGCGCCGTGATGGTGGGGATCACAGATACGCAGTATTTT. Translated, it gives CSAVMVGITDTQYF.

This clonotype was detected only once. The rearrangement links TRBV7-9 to TRBJ1-1; D is unclear. The CDR3 consists of 13 residues. V lost 4 bases and J 6 bases, leaving 12 bases between the germline ends. The germline CDR1 and CDR2 sequences are SEHNR and FQNEAQ (reference sequence). CDR3 bases: TGTGCCAGCAGCTCAGCGGGGTACTCTGAAGCTTTCTTT. It encodes CASSSAGYSEAFF.

The chain employs TRBV4-2 and TRBJ2-1; D gene ambiguous. Trimming cost V 2 bases and J 9 bases, with 8 bases left between them. The germline gives CDR1 LGHNA, CDR2 YNFKEQ. The CDR3 length is 12 residues. CDR3 DNA: TGTGCCAGCAGCCAATCGAACACTGAGCAGTTCTTC. Translated: CASSQSNTEQFF.

This clonotype came up a few times. The CDR3 coding sequence is TGCAGTGCTAGGAATAGAGGCGGGAGGGGTGAGCAGTTCTTC. This translates into CSARNRGGRGEQFF. This chain connects TRBV20-1 to TRBJ2-1; 9 positions agree with TRBD2. Germline V CDR1 and CDR2: DFQATT, SNEGSKA (reference sequence). The CDR3 spans 14 residues. V shed 3 bases and J 9 bases; nucleotides not matched to a gene: 9.

Written as DNA, the CDR3 is TGTGCCAGCAGCACACAGGGGATGGCCTACGAGCAGTACTTC. It yields the protein CASSTQGMAYEQYF. V is TRBV7-9 and J is TRBJ2-5; 7 bases fit TRBD1. The J call may be in error: the DNA end matches TRBJ2-7 better. Germline-derived CDR1 and CDR2 are SEHNR and FQNEAQ (reference sequence). The CDR3 sequence is 14 residues long.

This chain uses TRBV5-1 with TRBJ2-1; the D gene is possibly TRBD2 (5 bases). Germline CDR1 SGHRS, CDR2 YFSETQ. The CDR3 is made up of 13 amino acids. V gave up 5 bases and J gave up 6 bases, with 12 bases separating them. CDR3 loop: CASRERGFNEQFF. The CDR3 DNA follows: TGCGCCAGCAGGGAACGGGGATTCAATGAGCAGTTCTTC.

This sequence joins TRBV20-1 and TRBJ2-2, with 7 bases lining up with TRBD2. Germline CDR1 is DFQATT and CDR2 is SNEGSKA (reference sequence). The CDR3 extends over 14 amino acids. J gave up 4 bases and V 5 bases, and 7 bases lay outside the gene matches. The CDR3 spells CSAETGLFTGELFF. In DNA, the CDR3 is TGCAGTGCTGAAACGGGACTATTCACCGGGGAGCTGTTTTTT.

The chain combines TRBV7-9 with TRBJ2-7; D unclear. Germline CDR1 SEHNR, CDR2 FQNEAQ (reference sequence). V was cut by 5 bases and J by 5 bases, with 13 bases left in between. The CDR3 contains 13 residues. As DNA, the CDR3 is TGTGCCAGCAGCGAGGAAGGGTTCGACGAGCAGTACTTC. Translated, it gives CASSEEGFDEQYF.

This chain joins TRBV27 and TRBJ2-4; 11 bases match TRBD1. Germline CDR1 is MNHEY and CDR2 is SMNVEV (reference sequence). The CDR3 loop spans 14 amino acids. Unmatched junction bases numbered 8, after V lost 3 bases and J lost 13 bases. The CDR3 loop is CASSFGQGAREQYF. As DNA, the CDR3 is TGTGCCAGCAGTTTCGGACAGGGGGCTAGGGAGCAGTACTTC.

The rearrangement links TRBV6-2 or TRBV6-3 to TRBJ1-6; no firm D call. Germline CDR1 and CDR2: MNHEY and SVGEGT. This CDR3 has 13 residues. Trimming removed 6 bases from V and 7 bases from J, with 10 bases in between. The CDR3 coding sequence is TGTGCCAGCAGCCGAAGACCGAATTCACCCCTCCACTTT. This gives the protein CASSRRPNSPLHF.

This clonotype was counted at least ten times. The V call is TRBV6-5, the J call TRBJ2-7; 7 bases fit TRBD2. CDR3 length: 14 amino acids. Germline CDR1 reads MNHEY; CDR2 reads SVGAGI. Losses at the gene ends were 2 bases for V and 2 bases for J; bases not matched to a gene: 3. The CDR3 reads CASSYGAGAYEQYF. The CDR3 DNA is TGTGCCAGCAGTTACGGCGCGGGGGCCTACGAGCAGTACTTC.

The chain has TRBV6-2 or TRBV6-3 and TRBJ2-1; 8 bases are a match to TRBD2. The CDR3 is 15 residues long. CDR1 and CDR2 from the germline V gene are MNHEY and SVGEGT. The V segment lost 5 bases and the J segment 9 bases; nucleotides outside the gene matches: 12. The CDR3 sequence is CASSNGGVPRPEQFF. The CDR3 coding sequence is TGTGCCAGCAGTAACGGGGGGGTACCCCGCCCTGAGCAGTTCTTC.

This clonotype has ten or more counts. This chain connects TRBV7-8 to TRBJ2-5; no clear D gene. The CDR3 is 12 amino acids. CDR1 is SGHVS and CDR2 is FQNEAQ in the germline V gene. Between the trimmed V and J ends, which lost 5 bases and 7 bases, there was a span of 11 bases. The DNA of the CDR3 is TGTGCCAGCAGCGTGCCGGAAGGGACCCAGTACTTC. This codes for CASSVPEGTQYF.

The V gene is TRBV15, the J gene TRBJ2-7; TRBD2 agrees at 7 bases. Germline V lookup: CDR1 LNHNV, CDR2 YYDKDF (reference sequence). The length of the CDR3 is 14 residues. The V and J ends lost 6 bases and 2 bases, in that order; junction bases with no gene match: 7. CDR3 protein: CATRIEAGAYEQYF. The CDR3 DNA sequence: TGTGCCACCAGGATTGAGGCGGGAGCCTACGAGCAGTACTTC. The full variable domain, with the rest looked up from reference TRBV15 and TRBJ2-7, is DAMVIQNPRYQVTQFGKPVTLSCSQTLNHNVMYWYQQKSSQAPKLLFHYYDKDFNNEADTPDNFQSRRPNTSFCFLDIRSPGLGDTAMYLCATRIEAGAYEQYFGPGTRLTVT.

The chain uses TRBV29-1 and TRBJ1-2; D is ambiguous. CDR1 and CDR2 from the germline V gene are SQVTM and ANQGSEA. There are 14 residues in the CDR3. V dropped 0 bases and J dropped 10 bases, with 18 bases sitting between them. The CDR3 here is CSVEDPLGFDVYTF. The CDR3 nucleotides read TGCAGCGTTGAAGATCCGTTGGGTTTTGATGTCTACACCTTC.

J is TRBJ2-4 and V is TRBV27; TRBD2 agrees at 7 bases. This CDR3 is 14 amino acids long. The V segment lost 5 bases and the J segment 13 bases; nucleotides outside the gene matches: 14. CDR1 MNHEY and CDR2 SMNVEV come from the germline V gene (reference sequence). The CDR3, as DNA: TGTGCCAGCAGTGTAATAGCAGGTGGGGGGGAGCAGTACTTC. The encoded protein is CASSVIAGGGEQYF.

This clonotype turned up a few times. V is TRBV29-1 and J is TRBJ2-7; D unclear. This CDR3 is built from 15 residues. CDR1 is SQVTM and CDR2 is ANQGSEA in the germline V gene. Trimming took off 1 base at V and 0 bases at J, with 13 bases between the two ends. The CDR3 here is CSVEVWRAGSYEQYF. In nucleotides, the CDR3 is TGCAGCGTTGAAGTTTGGAGAGCTGGCTCCTACGAGCAGTACTTC.

The chain joins TRBV12-3 or TRBV12-4 to TRBJ2-1, with 8 nucleotides matching TRBD1. The ends lost 6 bases at V and 4 bases at J; junction bases unmatched: 2. The length of the CDR3 is 13 residues. The CDR3 nucleotides are TGTGCCAGCAGGGGACAGGCTTACAATGAGCAGTTCTTC. As protein: CASRGQAYNEQFF.

The chain employs TRBV12-3 or TRBV12-4 and TRBJ1-5; D gene unclear. V lost 8 bases and J 4 bases, leaving 18 bases between the germline ends. The length of the CDR3 is 15 residues. CDR3 coding DNA: TGTGCCAGCCGTCATTCAGATCCCCAGAATCAGCCCCAGCATTTT. Translating gives CASRHSDPQNQPQHF.

Only a few counts were recorded for this clonotype. The chain carries TRBV4-2 and TRBJ1-1; TRBD1 might be the D (5 bases). Per germline, CDR1 LGHNA and CDR2 YNFKEQ. Trimming left V 2 bases short and J 5 bases short, with 9 bases between. The CDR3 spans 13 residues. The CDR3 loop is CASSQNRKTEAFF. The CDR3 region has the DNA TGTGCCAGCAGCCAAAACAGGAAAACTGAAGCTTTCTTT.

This clonotype was seen more than once but under ten times. The chain links TRBV29-1 to TRBJ2-4, with 8 bases that match TRBD1. Germline trimming cut 1 base from V and 5 bases from J; bases unmatched to any gene: 1. The length of the CDR3 is 13 residues. CDR1 SQVTM and CDR2 ANQGSEA come from the germline V gene. The CDR3 bases are TGCAGCGTTGAAGGGGGACAGGAAAACATTCAGTACTTC. This translates into CSVEGGQENIQYF.

This clonotype has more than one count but fewer than ten. The V call is TRBV6-2 or TRBV6-3, the J call TRBJ2-1, with D possibly TRBD2 on 6 matching bases. The CDR3 runs 19 residues. Germline CDR1 reads MNHEY; CDR2 reads SVGEGT. V dropped 4 bases and J dropped 10 bases, with 32 bases sitting between them. CDR3 coding DNA: TGTGCCAGCAGTTGGGGACCATCCCCCCCAGCGGGCGTGCGGGAAGAGCAGTTCTTC. This encodes CASSWGPSPPAGVREEQFF.